This TCR beta chain derives from a study of T cell changes during pregnancy in multiple sclerosis. Data came from immunoSEQ multiplex PCR; TCRdb stores just in-frame clones and leaves some out. Of approximately 28,000 clones listed, roughly 90% are singletons. The CDR3 spans 15 residues. Germline trimming cut 2 bases from V and 3 bases from J; bases unmatched to any gene: 7. Germline loops: CDR1 MGHRA, CDR2 YSYEKL. This receptor was taken from a female donor with multiple sclerosis, enrolled in a pregnancy study. V usage is TRBV4-1 and J usage is TRBJ2-7, with TRBD1 matching over 7 bases. This specimen was CD8+ T cells from peripheral blood mononuclear cells, taken in the second trimester of pregnancy. CDR3 sequence: CASSQFDRDSYEQYF. CDR3 bases: TGCGCCAGCAGCCAATTCGATCGGGACAGCTACGAGCAGTACTTC.